Each of the 26 T cell receptor beta chains below was sequenced from the same sample in a study of T-cell reconstitution after alpha-beta-depleted transplantation in children. Unique molecular identifiers featured in how the TCRbeta library was prepared. Each CDR3 protein gets one entry after TCRdb re-called the PCR reads with MiXCR. The sample lists 200,000 to 250,000 distinct CDR3 sequences; about 11% were seen once. Sequenced material: PBMCs, taken before TCRalphabeta/CD19-depleted stem cell transplant. Receptor source: a child less than two years old with acute myeloid leukemia, due to receive a stem cell transplant.

With regard to this clonotype: This may arise from a read error, as a much more abundant clone is one base away. The chain joins TRBV15 to TRBJ1-2; tentative D call: TRBD1 (5 bases). The CDR3 has 16 residues. The germline gives CDR1 LNHNV, CDR2 YYDKDF (reference sequence). Written as DNA, the CDR3 is TGTCCCACCAGCAGAGATCCGGACATCTTCCCTTATGGCTACACCTTC. This gives the protein CPTSRDPDIFPYGYTF.

In this sample, this clonotype turned up many times. The rearrangement links TRBV20-1 to TRBJ2-7, with unresolved D. V lost 3 bases and J 2 bases, leaving 5 bases between the germline ends. CDR1 and CDR2 from the germline V gene are DFQATT and SNEGSKA (reference sequence). This CDR3 is 11 amino acids long. CDR3 sequence: CSARGTYEQYF. The CDR3 coding sequence is TGCAGTGCTAGGGGTACCTACGAGCAGTACTTC.

This CDR3 reads CASSSTGMNEQFF. For the CDR3, the DNA is TGCGCCAGCAGCTCTACAGGAATGAATGAGCAGTTCTTC. The V and J genes are TRBV5-1 and TRBJ2-1; D perhaps matches TRBD1 (5 bases). The germline CDR1 and CDR2 sequences are SGHRS and YFSETQ. Trimming cost V 3 bases and J 7 bases, with 11 bases left between them. This CDR3 is built from 13 residues. Full variable domain (rest looked up from reference TRBV5-1 and TRBJ2-1): KAGVTQTPRYLIKTRGQQVTLSCSPISGHRSVSWYQQTPGQGLQFLFEYFSETQRNKGNFPGRFSGRQFSNSRSEMNVSTLELGDSALYLCASSSTGMNEQFFGPGTRLTVL.

This clonotype was observed at least ten times. The V gene is TRBV20-1, the J gene TRBJ1-2; perhaps TRBD1 as D (5 bases). Per germline, CDR1 DFQATT and CDR2 SNEGSKA (reference sequence). The CDR3 extends over 13 amino acids. Trimming took 0 bases from V and 3 from J, leaving 8 bases between them. In DNA, the CDR3 is TGCAGTGCTAGAGATGTCAGGGACTATGGCTACACCTTC. This codes for CSARDVRDYGYTF.

This clonotype occurred many times. This chain connects TRBV3-1 to TRBJ2-5; 7 bases map to TRBD1. This CDR3 has 15 amino acids. V was pared by 0 bases and J by 0 bases, with 1 base of the junction left unmatched. CDR1 is LGHDT, CDR2 YNNKEL, per germline (reference sequence). DNA for the CDR3: TGTGCCAGCAGCCAAGAGGGACAGTACCAAGAGACCCAGTACTTC. Its translation: CASSQEGQYQETQYF.

The sample holds many counts of this clonotype. The chain links TRBV20-1 to TRBJ2-1, with TRBD1 matching 7 bases. From germline, CDR1 is DFQATT and CDR2 SNEGSKA (reference sequence). The CDR3 contains 15 residues. J lost 0 bases, V lost 6 bases, and 8 bases had no gene match. The CDR3 loop reads CSASTGVSSYNEQFF. CDR3 nucleotides: TGCAGTGCGTCCACAGGGGTTTCCTCCTACAATGAGCAGTTCTTC.

Concerning this clonotype itself: Just one base apart from a much larger clone, this may be a read error. This chain joins TRBV27 and TRBJ2-3; TRBD2 agrees at 10 bases. In germline, CDR1 is MNHEY, CDR2 SMNVEV (reference sequence). The CDR3 is 14 amino acids. The CDR3 reads CASSSSGRGDTPYF. CDR3 DNA sequence: TGTGCCAGCAGTTCTAGCGGGAGAGGAGATACGCCGTATTTT.

This clonotype was found many times. The chain uses TRBV24-1 and TRBJ2-3; D uncertain. Germline V CDR1 and CDR2: KGHDR, SFDVKD. V lost 3 bases, J lost 0 bases, and 12 bases lay in between. The CDR3 contains 16 residues. CDR3 loop: CATSDGSVTSTDTQYF. The CDR3 region has the DNA TGTGCCACCAGTGATGGAAGCGTAACTAGCACAGATACGCAGTATTTT.

This clonotype occurred many times. The V gene is TRBV7-9, the J gene TRBJ2-1, with 13 positions matching TRBD2. Germline CDR1 SEHNR, CDR2 FQNEAQ (reference sequence). V lost 3 bases, J lost 0 bases, and 8 bases stayed unmatched. The CDR3 is made up of 19 amino acids. Here the CDR3 DNA reads TGTGCCAGCAGCTTTACGGGACTAGCGGGATCGAGCTCCTACAATGAGCAGTTCTTC. It translates to CASSFTGLAGSSSYNEQFF.

This clonotype has a handful of counts. The CDR3 nucleotides read TGCAGTGCTAGAAGCTATTACAATGAGCAGTTCTTC. It translates to CSARSYYNEQFF. The chain uses TRBV20-1 and TRBJ2-1; D remains unclear. This CDR3 spans 12 amino acids. V lost 2 bases, J lost 4 bases, and 6 bases lay in between. The germline V gene encodes CDR1 DFQATT and CDR2 SNEGSKA (reference sequence).

The sample holds many counts of this clonotype. This sequence joins TRBV5-1 and TRBJ2-7, with D possibly being TRBD2 (6 bases). The CDR3 totals 13 residues. V lost 3 bases to trimming and J lost 5 bases, with 12 bases between them. Germline lookup yields CDR1 SGHRS and CDR2 YFSETQ. CDR3 DNA: TGCGCCAGCAGCTGGGGCTGGGAGGACGAGCAGTACTTC. As protein: CASSWGWEDEQYF.

At least ten counts were recorded for this clonotype. The chain combines TRBV7-2 with TRBJ2-3, with 8 bases fitting TRBD2. Germline values: CDR1 SGHTA, CDR2 FQGNSA. The junction had 5 bases not matched to a gene; V was cut back by 1 base and J by 2 bases. The CDR3 has 16 residues. The DNA for the CDR3 is TGTGCCAGCAGCTTAGGTCCGGGAGGGACCACAGATACGCAGTATTTT. The encoded protein is CASSLGPGGTTDTQYF.

In its sample, this clonotype was seen many times. The chain recombines TRBV29-1 with TRBJ1-1; D may be TRBD1 (5 bases). V was trimmed by 7 bases and J by 5 bases, leaving 20 bases between them. The CDR3 contains 14 residues. CDR1 and CDR2 (germline): SQVTM, ANQGSEA. CDR3 DNA: TGCAGCGGCGGGACTGAGAGGATGGGGACTGAAGCTTTCTTT. Translation gives CSGGTERMGTEAFF. Drawing the rest from reference TRBV29-1 and TRBJ1-1, the complete variable domain is SAVISQKPSRDICQRGTSLTIQCQVDSQVTMMFWYRQQPGQSLTLIATANQGSEATYESGFVIDKFPISRPNLTFSTLTVSNMSPEDSSIYLCSGGTERMGTEAFFGQGTRLTVV.

This clonotype came up many times. The rearrangement links TRBV7-2 to TRBJ2-5; D unresolved. V was trimmed by 3 bases and J by 2 bases, leaving 7 bases between them. This CDR3 comprises 13 residues. Germline CDR1 SGHTA, CDR2 FQGNSA. The CDR3 region is CASSFRMQETQYF. CDR3 bases: TGTGCCAGCAGCTTTCGGATGCAAGAGACCCAGTACTTC.

The chain links TRBV30 to TRBJ1-6, with 7 nucleotides matching TRBD1. CDR1 is GTSNPN and CDR2 is SVGIG in the germline V gene (reference sequence). The CDR3 has 17 residues. The V segment lost 2 bases and the J segment 6 bases; nucleotides outside the gene matches: 13. The CDR3 loop reads CAWSLGAGGTFNSPLHF. CDR3 nucleotides: TGTGCCTGGAGTCTGGGGGCAGGGGGAACGTTTAATTCACCCCTCCACTTT.

This clonotype was recorded at least ten times. The chain uses TRBV6-2 or TRBV6-3 and TRBJ2-7; 8 bases fit TRBD1. V lost 6 bases to trimming and J lost 3 bases; unmatched junction nucleotides: 10. This CDR3 spans 15 amino acids. From germline, CDR1 is MNHEY and CDR2 SVGEGT. This CDR3 reads CASSGGTGGLYEQYF. The CDR3 bases are TGTGCCAGCAGCGGTGGGACAGGTGGGCTCTACGAGCAGTACTTC.

This clonotype was detected ten times or more. The chain has TRBV5-1 and TRBJ2-2; the match to TRBD2 covers 8 bases. J was trimmed by 4 bases and V by 0 bases; bases with no gene match: 5. The CDR3 is 16 amino acids. Germline V gene sequence: CDR1 SGHRS, CDR2 YFSETQ. The CDR3 here is CASSLATGRATGELFF. DNA for the CDR3: TGCGCCAGCAGCTTGGCCACCGGGAGGGCCACCGGGGAGCTGTTTTTT.

This clonotype was recorded a few times. The chain is built from TRBV4-2 and TRBJ2-1; D may match TRBD1 or TRBD2 (5 bases each). CDR3 length: 17 amino acids. Germline CDR1 reads LGHNA; CDR2 reads YNFKEQ. V gave up 1 base and J gave up 3 bases, with 16 bases separating them. The CDR3 coding sequence is TGTGCCAGCAGCCAAGCGGCAGGCCGAGGGGACTACAATGAGCAGTTCTTC. Translating gives CASSQAAGRGDYNEQFF.

This clonotype was counted at least ten times. The gene calls are TRBV7-2 and TRBJ2-1, with 10 bases identical to TRBD2. V lost 1 base, J lost 7 bases, and 1 base stayed unmatched. Germline V gene data show CDR1 as SGHTA and CDR2 as FQGNSA. The CDR3 covers 14 residues. The CDR3 here is CASSLERGGNEQFF. The DNA of the CDR3 is TGTGCCAGCAGCTTAGAGCGGGGGGGTAATGAGCAGTTCTTC.

This clonotype was recorded many times. The rearrangement joins TRBV5-1 to TRBJ2-3, with D maybe TRBD1 (5 bases). Germline V gene lookup returns CDR1 SGHRS and CDR2 YFSETQ. The CDR3 extends over 14 amino acids. Trimming removed 3 bases from V and 5 bases from J, with 13 bases in between. For the CDR3, the DNA is TGCGCCAGCAGCTCGGGCAGGGAAGGAGATACGCAGTATTTT. It encodes CASSSGREGDTQYF.

This clonotype has a count of ten or more. J is TRBJ1-2 and V is TRBV12-3 or TRBV12-4; 11 nucleotides agree with TRBD1. The CDR3 spans 15 residues. Trimming removed 10 bases from V and 4 bases from J; junction bases left unmatched: 11. The CDR3 protein is CAILGQGAKSYGYTF. The CDR3 DNA follows: TGTGCCATCCTCGGACAGGGGGCTAAGAGCTATGGCTACACCTTC.

Many counts were recorded for this clonotype. This sequence joins TRBV20-1 and TRBJ2-7; D is ambiguous. This CDR3 has 10 residues. V dropped 1 base and J dropped 3 bases, with 1 base sitting between them. Per the germline V gene, CDR1 is DFQATT and CDR2 is SNEGSKA (reference sequence). In DNA, the CDR3 is TGCAGTGCTAGAGGCTACGAGCAGTACTTC. Translating gives CSARGYEQYF.

This clonotype was seen at least ten times. J is TRBJ1-2 and V is TRBV10-2; D call uncertain. There are 12 residues in the CDR3. V shed 5 bases and J shed 2 bases, with 6 bases lying between them. Germline CDR1 reads WSHSY; CDR2 reads SAAADI. The CDR3: CASSFQNYGYTF. The DNA for the CDR3 is TGCGCCAGCAGTTTCCAGAACTATGGCTACACCTTC.

The chain carries TRBV13 and TRBJ1-1, with D maybe TRBD1 (5 bases). The CDR3 runs to 16 residues. Trimming pared 2 bases from V and 6 bases from J, leaving 19 bases between. Germline values: CDR1 PRHDT, CDR2 FYEKMQ (reference sequence). The CDR3 reads CASSLKALRGPSEAFF. As DNA, the CDR3 is TGTGCCAGCAGCTTAAAGGCGTTAAGGGGTCCGTCTGAAGCTTTCTTT.

Many counts were recorded for this clonotype. The chain combines TRBV20-1 with TRBJ2-3, with TRBD1 matching 11 bases. CDR3 length: 16 amino acids. Germline V gene data show CDR1 as DFQATT and CDR2 as SNEGSKA (reference sequence). Trimming took 0 bases from V and 3 from J; bases not matched to a gene: 5. The CDR3 is CSAREGTGGGTDTQYF. The CDR3 coding sequence is TGCAGTGCTAGAGAAGGGACAGGGGGAGGGACAGATACGCAGTATTTT.

This clonotype was detected many times. The chain is built from TRBV28 and TRBJ1-2; a weak D match, TRBD1 (5 bases). The CDR3 spans 12 residues. V dropped 7 bases and J dropped 1 base, with 7 bases sitting between them. Germline loops: CDR1 MDHEN, CDR2 SYDVKM. The CDR3 nucleotides read TGTGCCAGCACAGGGTTTAACTATGGCTACACCTTC. Its translation: CASTGFNYGYTF.